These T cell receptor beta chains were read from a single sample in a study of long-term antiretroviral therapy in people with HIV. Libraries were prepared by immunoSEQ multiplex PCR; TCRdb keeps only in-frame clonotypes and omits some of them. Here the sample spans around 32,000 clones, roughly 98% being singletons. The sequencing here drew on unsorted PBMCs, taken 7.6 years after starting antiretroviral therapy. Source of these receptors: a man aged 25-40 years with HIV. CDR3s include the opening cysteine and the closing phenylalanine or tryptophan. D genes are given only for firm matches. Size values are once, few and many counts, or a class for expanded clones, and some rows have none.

CASERDAGELFF,TGTGCCAGCGAGCGGGACGCCGGGGAGCTGTTTTTT,.,TRBJ2-2,TRBD2,TRBV9
CASSVGGIPYEQYF,TGTGCCAGCAGCGTAGGAGGGATCCCCTACGAGCAGTACTTC,few,TRBJ2-7,.,TRBV9
CASSLEVSIPEAFF,TGTGCCAGCAGCTTAGAGGTCAGTATCCCTGAAGCTTTCTTT,.,TRBJ1-1,.,TRBV7-2
CASSVVETGSNYGYTF,TGTGCCAGCAGCGTAGTGGAGACGGGATCTAACTATGGCTACACCTTC,.,TRBJ1-2,.,TRBV9
CASSQGAGGPKDTQYF,TGTGCCAGCAGCCAAGGAGCGGGAGGGCCGAAAGATACGCAGTATTTT,once,TRBJ2-3,TRBD2,TRBV4-2
CASSWRESTDTQYF,TGTGCCAGCAGTTGGCGGGAGAGCACAGATACGCAGTATTTT,.,TRBJ2-3,TRBD2,TRBV6-5
CASSFSGGSQPQHF,TGTGCCAGCAGTTTTTCAGGGGGCAGCCAGCCCCAGCATTTT,.,TRBJ1-5,TRBD1,TRBV28
CASSMFSATNEKLFF,TGTGCCAGTAGTATGTTTTCTGCAACTAATGAAAAACTGTTTTTT,.,TRBJ1-4,.,TRBV19
CASSPRDTGGTEAFF,TGTGCCAGCTCACCCCGGGACACGGGCGGCACTGAAGCTTTCTTT,.,TRBJ1-1,.,TRBV18
CASSPVRGDGEQYF,TGTGCCAGCTCACCGGTCCGGGGTGACGGTGAGCAGTACTTC,.,TRBJ2-7,.,TRBV18
CASSLAPATPAFF,TGTGCCAGCAGCCTCGCGCCCGCCACGCCAGCTTTCTTT,.,TRBJ1-1,.,TRBV11-3
CASSSGTQASEAFF,TGCGCCAGCAGCTCAGGGACCCAGGCGTCTGAAGCTTTCTTT,.,TRBJ1-1,.,TRBV5-1
CASSVYDYNSPLHF,TGTGCCAGCAGCGTATACGACTATAATTCACCCCTCCACTTT,.,TRBJ1-6,.,TRBV9
CASSPGTGANNEQFF,TGCGCCAGCAGCCCCGGGACAGGGGCGAACAATGAGCAGTTCTTC,.,TRBJ2-1,TRBD1,TRBV4-3
CASSDRIASSYNEQFF,TGTGCCAGCAGTGACCGTATAGCGAGCTCCTACAATGAGCAGTTCTTC,.,TRBJ2-1,.,TRBV6-4
CASSPLPGQGDYEQYF,TGCGCCAGCAGCCCCTTACCGGGACAGGGGGACTACGAGCAGTACTTC,.,TRBJ2-7,TRBD1,TRBV5-1
CASSLAASYEQYF,TGTGCCAGCAGCTTAGCCGCCTCCTACGAGCAGTACTTC,.,TRBJ2-7,.,TRBV7-9
CASSLVGETQYF,TGTGCCAGCAGCTTAGTCGGGGAGACCCAGTACTTC,.,TRBJ2-5,.,TRBV11-1
CASSQTQTDTQYF,TGCGCCAGCAGTCAGACTCAAACAGATACGCAGTATTTT,.,TRBJ2-3,.,TRBV4-3
CASSHPRDTDSYEQYF,TGTGCCAGCAGCCATCCCAGGGACACTGACTCCTACGAGCAGTACTTC,.,TRBJ2-7,.,TRBV4-2
CAWSTSPDTQYF,TGTGCCTGGAGTACATCTCCAGATACGCAGTATTTT,.,TRBJ2-3,.,TRBV30
CASSPHAGTSGTDTQYF,TGTGCCAGCAGCCCCCATGCAGGGACTAGCGGGACCGATACGCAGTATTTT,.,TRBJ2-3,TRBD2,TRBV11-1
CASSEKRRALYNEQFF,TGTGCCAGCAGCGAGAAGAGGAGGGCTCTCTACAATGAGCAGTTCTTC,once,TRBJ2-1,.,TRBV5-6
CASARGVEGYEQYF,TGTGCCAGCGCACGAGGGGTTGAAGGCTACGAGCAGTACTTC,once,TRBJ2-7,.,TRBV9
CASSEARRAGYTF,TGTGCCAGCAGTGAAGCGCGCAGGGCTGGCTACACCTTC,.,TRBJ1-2,.,TRBV6-1
CASKMGQGGREGFF,TGTGCCAGCAAAATGGGACAGGGAGGTCGCGAGGGGTTCTTC,.,TRBJ2-1,TRBD1,TRBV2
CASSLGVVPDYGYTF,TGTGCCAGCAGCTTAGGTGTGGTGCCAGACTATGGCTACACCTTC,.,TRBJ1-2,.,TRBV7-2
CASIRTGSTGELFF,TGTGCCAGTATTAGGACAGGGAGCACCGGGGAGCTGTTTTTT,.,TRBJ2-2,TRBD1,TRBV19
CASSIRTGEYTQYF,TGCGCCAGCAGCATACGGACAGGGGAGTATACGCAGTATTTT,.,TRBJ2-3,TRBD1,TRBV4-3
CASASPRQGGRAFF,TGTGCCAGCGCGTCTCCCCGGCAGGGTGGAAGAGCTTTCTTT,.,TRBJ1-1,.,TRBV27
CASSLGGSQETQYF,TGTGCCAGCAGCTTAGGTGGGTCCCAAGAGACCCAGTACTTC,.,TRBJ2-5,.,TRBV7-2
CASSEQGQETQYF,TGTGCCAGCAGTGAACAGGGGCAAGAGACCCAGTACTTC,.,TRBJ2-5,.,TRBV6-1
CASSLGTPTNYGYTF,TGTGCCAGTAGTCTCGGGACGCCGACTAACTATGGCTACACCTTC,.,TRBJ1-2,.,TRBV19
CAISESIAGENWSKNIQYF,TGTGCCATCAGTGAGTCGATAGCGGGAGAGAATTGGAGCAAAAACATTCAGTACTTC,.,TRBJ2-4,TRBD2,TRBV10-3
CASSPLSKSSAYEQYF,TGTGCCAGCAGTCCCCTGTCAAAAAGCTCGGCCTACGAGCAGTACTTC,.,TRBJ2-7,.,TRBV27
CASSLGAGVSNTGELFF,TGCGCCAGCAGCTTGGGGGCAGGGGTATCGAACACCGGGGAGCTGTTTTTT,once,TRBJ2-2,.,TRBV5-1
CASSQDGNWGTGREKLFF,TGTGCCAGCAGCCAAGATGGGAACTGGGGGACAGGGAGGGAAAAACTGTTTTTT,.,TRBJ1-4,TRBD1,TRBV4-2
CAIGTEVNTEAFF,TGTGCCATCGGGACAGAGGTGAACACTGAAGCTTTCTTT,.,TRBJ1-1,TRBD1,TRBV10-3
CASSLAPGVGEQYF,TGTGCCAGCAGCTTAGCCCCAGGTGTGGGCGAGCAGTACTTC,.,TRBJ2-7,.,TRBV11-3
CASSEGRGQKLEQYF,TGTGCCAGCAGTGAAGGCAGGGGGCAGAAGTTGGAGCAGTACTTC,.,TRBJ2-7,TRBD1,TRBV25-1
CASSPDRGYEQYF,TGTGCCAGCAGCCCCGACAGGGGCTACGAGCAGTACTTC,.,TRBJ2-7,TRBD1,TRBV5-4
CASSYYRRANTEAFF,TGTGCCAGCAGTTACTACAGAAGGGCGAACACTGAAGCTTTCTTT,.,TRBJ1-1,.,TRBV6-5
CASSVGGLTYEQYF,TGTGCCAGCAGTGTCGGGGGCCTAACCTACGAGCAGTACTTC,.,TRBJ2-7,.,TRBV6-1
CASSEALWENIQYF,TGTGCCAGCAGTGAAGCGCTGTGGGAAAACATTCAGTACTTC,once,TRBJ2-4,.,TRBV6-1
CASSIKGSTEAFF,TGTGCCAGTAGTATCAAGGGGAGCACTGAAGCTTTCTTT,.,TRBJ1-1,.,TRBV19